The next 29 T cell receptor beta chains were all read from a single sample in a study of blood T cell repertoires in COVID-19. The protocol was immunoSEQ multiplex PCR, while the TCRdb copy is restricted to in-frame clones and leaves out a portion. The sample lists 20,000 to 30,000 clones, about 84% seen once, with approximately 25% in the top ten. The source material was peripheral blood. The origin of the receptors is a human donor with active COVID-19. The donor label of this sample is uncertain.

The chain has TRBV10-2 and TRBJ2-5; D unresolved. The CDR3 runs to 14 residues. With 2 bases removed from V and 2 bases from J, the gap between germline ends came to 9 bases. CDR1 is WSHSY and CDR2 is SAAADI in the germline V gene. CDR3 amino acids: CASSETDKQETQYF. In DNA, the CDR3 is TGCGCCAGCAGTGAGACAGATAAACAAGAGACCCAGTACTTC.

The chain carries TRBV7-3 and TRBJ2-1, with TRBD2 matching 10 bases. Per germline, CDR1 SGHTA and CDR2 FQGTGA. After removal of 2 bases from V and 5 bases from J, the junction contained 3 bases not matched to a gene. This CDR3 is built from 15 residues. Here the CDR3 DNA reads TGTGCCAGCAGCTTACTAACTAGCGGGGACAATGAGCAGTTCTTC. Translating it yields CASSLLTSGDNEQFF.

V and J are TRBV6-5 and TRBJ2-2; perhaps TRBD1 as D (6 bases). Per the germline V gene, CDR1 is MNHEY and CDR2 is SVGAGI. Deletions cut 2 bases from V and 6 bases from J, with 13 bases between. This CDR3 spans 15 amino acids. The CDR3 DNA is TGTGCCAGCAGTTACCAGGGGAACGGGGCCGGGGAGCTGTTTTTT. It translates to CASSYQGNGAGELFF.

The chain uses TRBV6-6 and TRBJ1-5, with 8 bases lining up with TRBD1. CDR3 size: 14 residues. Germline V lookup: CDR1 MNHNY, CDR2 SVGAGI (reference sequence). After removal of 2 bases from V and 7 bases from J, the junction contained 4 bases not matched to a gene. The CDR3 nucleotides read TGTGCCAGCAGTTACCCAGGGGGCGAACAGCCCCAGCATTTT. Its protein is CASSYPGGEQPQHF.

The J gene is TRBJ2-3, the V gene TRBV5-8, with D possibly TRBD1 on 5 matching bases. Germline assignment: CDR1 SGHTS and CDR2 YDEGEE. V was cut by 4 bases and J by 2 bases, with 17 bases left in between. The CDR3 totals 16 residues. CDR3 sequence (DNA): TGTGCCAGCAGCCCGTGGGTGGGGCAGGACACAGATACGCAGTATTTT. Translating gives CASSPWVGQDTDTQYF. Filled out from reference TRBV5-8 and TRBJ2-3, the complete variable domain reads EAGVTQSPTHLIKTRGQQATLRCSPISGHTSVYWYQQALGLGLQFLLWYDEGEERNRGNFPPRFSGRQFPNYSSELNVNALELEDSALYLCASSPWVGQDTDTQYFGPGTRLTVL.

V is TRBV9 and J is TRBJ2-2; D gene unclear. The CDR3 runs to 16 residues. The germline V gene has CDR1 SGDLS and CDR2 YYNGEE. Between the trimmed V and J ends, which lost 0 bases and 4 bases, there was a span of 13 bases. The CDR3 DNA reads as TGTGCCAGCAGCGTAGTCGGGTCAACTCTCACCGGGGAGCTGTTTTTT. This encodes CASSVVGSTLTGELFF.

The chain has TRBV18 and TRBJ2-2, with D uncertain. Germline-derived CDR1 and CDR2 are KGHSH and LQKENI. The CDR3 sequence is 14 residues long. The ends were cut back, 3 bases at V and 3 bases at J, with 8 bases in the middle. CDR3 bases: TGTGCCAGCTCACCTGGTACGGACACCGGGGAGCTGTTTTTT. Its translation is CASSPGTDTGELFF.

The genes are TRBV19 and TRBJ1-4, with 9 bases lining up with TRBD1. This CDR3 contains 17 residues. CDR1 and CDR2 (germline): LNHDA, SQIVND (reference sequence). The V gene end was trimmed by 3 bases and the J gene end by 2 bases; junction bases not matched to a gene: 7. CDR3 bases: TGTGCCAGTAGTATCTCCGGGACAGGGTTGACTAATGAAAAACTGTTTTTT. It encodes CASSISGTGLTNEKLFF.

The J gene is TRBJ1-2, the V gene TRBV18; D is perhaps TRBD1 (6 bases). V dropped 0 bases and J dropped 3 bases, with 11 bases sitting between them. The CDR3 length is 15 residues. Germline V gene data show CDR1 as KGHSH and CDR2 as LQKENI. CDR3 sequence reads: CASSPPGAGDYGYTF. The CDR3 bases are TGTGCCAGCTCACCACCGGGGGCAGGGGACTATGGCTACACCTTC.

The CDR3 bases are TGCGCCAGCAGCGGATCAGGGGGTGCAGATACGCAGTATTTT. Residues: CASSGSGGADTQYF. The genes are TRBV5-1 and TRBJ2-3, with 7 bases matching TRBD1. CDR1 SGHRS and CDR2 YFSETQ come from the germline V gene. V lost 4 bases and J lost 4; bases outside the gene matches: 6. The CDR3 has 14 residues.

CDR3 sequence: CASSLARGSIKTDTQYF. CDR3 bases: TGTGCCAGCAGCTTAGCGCGGGGTTCGATTAAAACAGATACGCAGTATTTT. The chain uses TRBV7-2 and TRBJ2-3; possible D gene TRBD2, 6 bases. Germline values: CDR1 SGHTA, CDR2 FQGNSA. Trimming took 0 bases from V and 3 from J, leaving 16 bases between them. The CDR3 loop spans 17 amino acids.

This clone has just one count. The CDR3 region has the DNA TGTGCCTCCGGCAAGGTTAGCGGGATCGCAGATACGCAGTATTTT. This gives the protein CASGKVSGIADTQYF. V usage is TRBV7-2 and J usage is TRBJ2-3; 8 bases map to TRBD2. The V and J ends lost 11 bases and 4 bases, in that order; junction bases with no gene match: 14. From germline, CDR1 is SGHTA and CDR2 FQGNSA. The CDR3 has 15 amino acids.

This rearrangement joins TRBV5-1 to TRBJ2-7, with TRBD2 as a possible D gene (6 bases). The CDR3 length is 15 residues. V shed 4 bases and J shed 0 bases, with 14 bases lying between them. Germline V gives CDR1 SGHRS, CDR2 YFSETQ. Written as DNA, the CDR3 is TGCGCCAGCAGCGCTAGCGTGCTTAGCTCCTACGAGCAGTACTTC. It translates to CASSASVLSSYEQYF.

This rearrangement joins TRBV9 to TRBJ1-2; D possibly corresponds to TRBD1 (5 bases). CDR3 length: 15 amino acids. V lost 5 bases, J lost 2 bases, and 16 bases lay in between. CDR1 is SGDLS, CDR2 YYNGEE, per germline. The CDR3 DNA is TGTGCCAGCAGATTGAGTCTCGGGGGGAACTATGGCTACACCTTC. Translation: CASRLSLGGNYGYTF.

The rearrangement joins TRBV28 to TRBJ2-7; 8 positions match TRBD1. Germline CDR1 and CDR2: MDHEN and SYDVKM. CDR3 length: 14 residues. The junction had 5 bases not matched to a gene; V was cut back by 2 bases and J by 5 bases. This CDR3 reads CASSLAGGIDEQYF. For the CDR3, the DNA is TGTGCCAGCAGTTTAGCAGGGGGCATCGACGAGCAGTACTTC.

CDR3 loop: CASSQDLRAGISTDTQYF. In DNA, the CDR3 is TGTGCCAGCAGCCAAGATCTTCGAGCGGGGATCAGCACAGATACGCAGTATTTT. The V and J genes are TRBV4-2 and TRBJ2-3; 7 bases agree with TRBD2. V lost 0 bases and J lost 0; bases outside the gene matches: 9. CDR3 length: 18 residues. Germline V CDR1 and CDR2: LGHNA, YNFKEQ.

This clone was seen a single time. In nucleotides, the CDR3 is TGCGCCAGCAGCCGGACTATTCTCCACGGGAGAACCTACGAGCAGTACTTC. Protein sequence: CASSRTILHGRTYEQYF. The J gene is TRBJ2-7, the V gene TRBV4-1, with D perhaps matching TRBD2 (6 bases). With 4 bases removed from V and 2 bases from J, the gap between germline ends came to 21 bases. This CDR3 comprises 17 residues. The germline V gene has CDR1 MGHRA and CDR2 YSYEKL.

The gene calls are TRBV5-1 and TRBJ2-7; 8 bases are shared with TRBD1. The CDR3 spans 16 residues. CDR1 and CDR2 from the germline V gene are SGHRS and YFSETQ. V was clipped by 4 bases and J by 5 bases; unmatched bases: 14. CDR3 nucleotide sequence: TGCGCCAGCAGCCATGGATTGGAGACAGGGGTGCACGAGCAGTACTTC. Residues: CASSHGLETGVHEQYF.

The count of this clone is one. The V and J genes are TRBV24-1 and TRBJ2-3, with D perhaps TRBD2 (6 bases). Trimming took off 4 bases at V and 0 bases at J, with 10 bases between the two ends. The CDR3 has 15 amino acids. Germline CDR1 and CDR2: KGHDR and SFDVKD. The CDR3 sequence: CATSDSGLSTDTQYF. DNA of the CDR3: TGTGCCACCAGTGACTCGGGACTCAGCACAGATACGCAGTATTTT.

The rearrangement joins TRBV7-3 to TRBJ2-2; 16 nucleotides agree with TRBD2. Germline trimming cut 5 bases from V and 6 bases from J; bases unmatched to any gene: 3. CDR1 is SGHTA, CDR2 FQGTGA, per germline. The CDR3 has 16 amino acids. CDR3: CASSKGLAGGSGELFF. CDR3 nucleotide sequence: TGTGCCAGCAGCAAGGGACTAGCGGGAGGGTCCGGGGAGCTGTTTTTT.

The rearrangement links TRBV24-1 to TRBJ2-5; 9 nucleotides line up with TRBD2. The CDR3 covers 16 residues. J lost 5 bases, V lost 3 bases, and 9 bases had no gene match. The germline CDR1 and CDR2 sequences are KGHDR and SFDVKD. This chain's CDR3 is CATSDGGGGAQETQYF. In DNA form, the CDR3 reads TGTGCCACCAGTGATGGTGGCGGGGGGGCCCAGGAGACCCAGTACTTC.

V gene TRBV4-1 combines with J gene TRBJ2-7, with 10 bases lining up with TRBD1. The CDR3 extends over 14 amino acids. V lost 5 bases to trimming and J lost 3 bases; unmatched junction nucleotides: 4. Germline CDR1 and CDR2: MGHRA and YSYEKL. CDR3 nucleotide sequence: TGCGCCAGCAGCTACCGGGACAGGGGCTACGAGCAGTACTTC. This sequence encodes CASSYRDRGYEQYF.

This chain uses TRBV7-9 with TRBJ2-1, with no clear D. Trimming shortened V by 3 bases and J by 8 bases, and 8 bases separated the two germline ends. CDR1 and CDR2 (germline): SEHNR, FQNEAQ (reference sequence). This CDR3 comprises 12 residues. The DNA of the CDR3 is TGTGCCAGCAGCTTTGTTGGCCATGAGCAGTTCTTC. Translation gives CASSFVGHEQFF.

The gene calls are TRBV6-1 and TRBJ2-7; 11 nucleotides agree with TRBD2. Unmatched junction bases numbered 10, after V lost 1 base and J lost 2 bases. The CDR3 contains 18 residues. Germline assignment: CDR1 MNHNS and CDR2 SASEGT. CDR3 residues: CASSEGVLAGDITYEQYF. CDR3 bases: TGTGCCAGCAGTGAAGGTGTACTAGCGGGAGACATCACCTACGAGCAGTACTTC.

The chain combines TRBV4-3 with TRBJ2-7; possible D gene TRBD2, 6 bases. CDR1 is LGHNA and CDR2 is YSLEER in the germline V gene. V was pared by 1 base and J by 4 bases, with 14 bases between. The CDR3 runs to 15 residues. CDR3: CASSQGIGGAYEQYF. The CDR3 DNA follows: TGCGCCAGCAGCCAAGGAATCGGGGGTGCGTACGAGCAGTACTTC.

The rearrangement links TRBV18 to TRBJ2-1; TRBD2 is a possible D gene (6 bases). The V gene lost 3 bases and the J gene lost 8 bases, with 14 bases spanning the gap. Germline V gene sequence: CDR1 KGHSH, CDR2 LQKENI. This CDR3 spans 14 amino acids. As DNA, the CDR3 is TGTGCCAGCTCACCGTTCGGGGAGGTTGATGAGCAGTTCTTC. Amino acid sequence: CASSPFGEVDEQFF.

The rearrangement links TRBV29-1 to TRBJ2-7; D possibly corresponds to TRBD2 (5 bases). Germline CDR1 and CDR2: SQVTM and ANQGSEA. The CDR3 has 11 residues. V gave up 4 bases and J gave up 6 bases, with 10 bases separating them. The CDR3 coding sequence is TGCAGCGTTGTCGGGAACGGCGAGCAGTACTTC. Its protein product is CSVVGNGEQYF.

This chain uses TRBV7-3 with TRBJ2-1; 8 positions match TRBD2. CDR1 and CDR2 from the germline V gene are SGHTA and FQGTGA. The CDR3 has 15 residues. J gave up 7 bases and V 2 bases, and 7 bases lay outside the gene matches. The CDR3 region has the DNA TGTGCCAGCAGCTTAGTACAGGGACTAGGGAATGAGCAGTTCTTC. It encodes CASSLVQGLGNEQFF.

The chain is built from TRBV5-4 and TRBJ2-7; D remains unclear. Germline values: CDR1 SGHNT, CDR2 YYREEE (reference sequence). The CDR3 extends over 14 amino acids. The germline V and J ends were trimmed by 1 base and 3 bases, with 11 bases remaining between them. The chain's CDR3 is CASSLISSFYEQYF. CDR3 nucleotides: TGTGCCAGCAGCTTGATTAGCAGCTTCTACGAGCAGTACTTC.